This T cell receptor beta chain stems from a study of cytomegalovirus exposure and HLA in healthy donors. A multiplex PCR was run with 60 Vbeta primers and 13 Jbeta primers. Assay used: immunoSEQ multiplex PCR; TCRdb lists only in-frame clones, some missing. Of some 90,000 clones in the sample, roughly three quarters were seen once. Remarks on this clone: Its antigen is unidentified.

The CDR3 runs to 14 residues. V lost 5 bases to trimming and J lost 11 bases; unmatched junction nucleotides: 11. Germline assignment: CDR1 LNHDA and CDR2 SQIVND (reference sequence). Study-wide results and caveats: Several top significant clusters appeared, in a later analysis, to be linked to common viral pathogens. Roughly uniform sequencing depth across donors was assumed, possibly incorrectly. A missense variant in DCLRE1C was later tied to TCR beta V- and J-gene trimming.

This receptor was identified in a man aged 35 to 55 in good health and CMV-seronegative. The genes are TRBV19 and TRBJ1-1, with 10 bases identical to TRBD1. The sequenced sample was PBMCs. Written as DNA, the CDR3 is TGTGCCAGTAGTCCAAGGACAGGGGGGGACTCGGCTTTCTTT. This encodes CASSPRTGGDSAFF.